This T cell receptor (beta chain) was documented in a study of neurological immune-mediated disorders. This clonotype was seen repeatedly, ten times or more. The time point was: longitudinal time-point 2. From 2 million PBMCs stored at -80 C, the unsorted libraries were generated. The cDNA was produced through 5'RACE with 10-nucleotide random UMIs. TCRdb passed the 5' RACE reads through MiXCR, listing each CDR3 protein once. The sample lists about 90,000 distinct CDR3 sequences, under 15% occurring once. Sequenced: PBMCs. The sequence derives from a female donor with HTLV-1-associated myelopathy (HAM/TSP).

As DNA, the CDR3 is TGCGCCAGCAGCCCTAGGGCGGCCTCCTACGAGCAGTACTTC. It is translated as CASSPRAASYEQYF. The gene calls are TRBV5-1 and TRBJ2-7; D is uncertain. The V end was cut by 4 bases, the J end by 0 bases, with 11 bases between. The CDR3 sequence is 14 residues long. In germline, CDR1 is SGHRS, CDR2 YFSETQ.